These T cell receptor beta chains were read from a single sample in a study of Ad26.COV2.S vaccination and SARS-CoV-2 variants. Libraries were prepared by immunoSEQ multiplex PCR; TCRdb keeps only in-frame clonotypes and omits some of them. The table has over 85,000 clones, around three quarters seen once; the top ten hold roughly 17%. The source was peripheral blood, collected after recovery from COVID-19. The receptor set was obtained from a human donor who had recovered from COVID-19. The CDR3 runs from the conserved cysteine through the conserved F or W. A D gene is named only where the DNA matches it firmly. A row's size may be missing; if present it is once, few, many or a size class.

>TRBV19|TRBJ1-2|10|NA|NA
TGTGCCACCTTGACTGTTGGCTACACCTTC
CATLTVGYTF
>TRBV19|TRBJ1-2|13|NA|NA
TGTGCCAGTAGTATCGGGCCCGTAGGTGGCTACACCTTC
CASSIGPVGGYTF
>TRBV9|TRBJ1-1|13|NA|NA
TGTGCCAGCAGGGGGATCGGGGACACTGAAGCTTTCTTT
CASRGIGDTEAFF
>TRBV7-2|TRBJ1-4|15|NA|NA
TGTGCCAGCAGCTTAGTTGGGGGGATTAATGAAAAACTGTTTTTT
CASSLVGGINEKLFF
>TRBV6-6|TRBJ2-3|15|few|NA
TGTGCCAGCAGTTACAACTTAGAGGAAAAAGATACGCAGTATTTT
CASSYNLEEKDTQYF
>TRBV28|TRBJ1-5|14|NA|NA
TGTGCCAGCGGGGCAGGCGACAGGAATCAGCCCCAGCATTTT
CASGAGDRNQPQHF
>TRBV29-1|TRBJ1-2|13|once|NA
TGCAGCGCGTCCAGGGAGGGTGAAAATGGCTACACCTTC
CSASREGENGYTF
>TRBV19|TRBJ1-3|13|NA|NA
TGTGCCAGTAGTATGGGTTCTGGAAACACCATATATTTT
CASSMGSGNTIYF
>TRBV28|TRBJ2-5|19|once|TRBD1
TGTGCCAGCAGTTCAACCCCCGGGTCGGGCTCGGACAGGGAAGAGACCCAGTACTTC
CASSSTPGSGSDREETQYF
>TRBV27|TRBJ2-1|14|NA|NA
TGTGCCAGCAGTTTATTGGGACAATACAATGAGCAGTTCTTC
CASSLLGQYNEQFF
>TRBV12-3/TRBV12-4|TRBJ2-3|13|NA|NA
TGTGCCAGTCGGGGGCTTACCACAGATACGCAGTATTTT
CASRGLTTDTQYF
>TRBV28|TRBJ1-2|13|NA|TRBD1
TGTGCCAGCAGCCCAGACAGGGGCTATGGCTACACCTTC
CASSPDRGYGYTF
>TRBV2|TRBJ2-7|14|NA|NA
TGTGCCAGCAGTGCCGACAGGAGTTCCTACGAGCAGTACTTC
CASSADRSSYEQYF
>TRBV13|TRBJ1-6|18|NA|TRBD1
TGTGCCAGCAGCTCGAAATTAACAGGGGCCACTGGCGGTTCACCCCTCCACTTT
CASSSKLTGATGGSPLHF
>TRBV2|TRBJ1-1|11|NA|NA
TGTGCCAGCAGTGAGCTGGCTGAAGCTTTCTTT
CASSELAEAFF
>TRBV5-5|TRBJ1-5|14|NA|NA
TGTGCCAGCAGCTTGGAGGGGGGGGGCCAGCCCCAGCATTTT
CASSLEGGGQPQHF
>TRBV30|TRBJ1-1|12|NA|NA
TGTGCCTGGAGTGTACGGGGGCGGAAAGCTTTCTTT
CAWSVRGRKAFF